This T cell receptor (beta chain) is from a study of T cell responses to AZD1222 COVID-19 vaccine. At the level of the study: Analyses pooled second doses at about 4 or about 12 weeks. General observations from the study: Clonal diversity was possibly underestimated, and the donors were mostly white British, with more females. Targets within unmutated variant regions were reportedly found for nearly half of spike-specific TCRs. Along spike, vaccine-associated CD4 TCRs were found throughout, with dominance at 160-218 and 743-854.

A few counts support this clone. The antigen is not known. The V gene's germline CDR1 is MDHEN and CDR2 SYDVKM. The CDR3 loop spans 14 amino acids. Trimming at V came to 10 bases and at J to 3 bases, leaving 5 bases not matched to a gene. Assay: immunoSEQ multiplex PCR; the TCRdb copy retains only in-frame clones and omits some. The sample holds 130,000 to 150,000 clones, more than 75% seen once. The receptor's source is an adult in good health. V gene TRBV28 combines with J gene TRBJ2-2; 10 bases map to TRBD2. The source was peripheral blood, collected on day 0 of AZD1222 vaccination. The DNA for the CDR3 is TGTGCCATCCAAAGCGGGAGGGACACCGGGGAGCTGTTTTTT. Translating gives CAIQSGRDTGELFF.